This T cell receptor beta chain was recovered during a study of blood T cell repertoires in COVID-19. The study drew participants aged about 18 to 89 years from under 30 US areas. Germline V gene sequence: CDR1 MGHRA, CDR2 YSYEKL. V lost 2 bases to trimming and J lost 8 bases, with 9 bases between them. CDR3 length: 12 residues. Original data processing: Reference gene primers were amplified, and this amplification served to estimate nucleated cell counts. Libraries were prepared by immunoSEQ multiplex PCR; TCRdb keeps only in-frame clonotypes and omits some of them. From that table come the V and J calls and clone size; the DNA was used to work out D and trimming. The repertoire includes 280,000 or so clones, about nine tenths of them detected once, and 2.9% sits in the top ten.

This chain uses TRBV4-1 with TRBJ1-2; perhaps TRBD1 as D (5 bases). This receptor was taken from a woman between 50 and 59 years old who had been exposed to COVID-19. Sample: PBMCs or T cells enriched from blood (not recorded which). Written as DNA, the CDR3 is TGCGCCAGCAGCCAACTGGGGCGAGGCTACACCTTC. Protein sequence: CASSQLGRGYTF.